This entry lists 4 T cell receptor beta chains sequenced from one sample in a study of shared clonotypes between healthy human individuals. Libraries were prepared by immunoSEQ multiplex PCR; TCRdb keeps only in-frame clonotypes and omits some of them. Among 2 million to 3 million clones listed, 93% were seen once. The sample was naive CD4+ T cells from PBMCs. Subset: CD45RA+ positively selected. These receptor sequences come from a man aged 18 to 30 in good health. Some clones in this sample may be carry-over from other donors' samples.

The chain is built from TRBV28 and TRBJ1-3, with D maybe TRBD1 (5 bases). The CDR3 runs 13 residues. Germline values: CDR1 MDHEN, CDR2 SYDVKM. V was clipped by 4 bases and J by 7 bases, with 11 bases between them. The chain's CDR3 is CASSSQGYNTIYF. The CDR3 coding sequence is TGTGCCAGCAGTTCCCAGGGTTATAACACCATATATTTT.

CDR3 region: CASSKRSGQPYNEQFF. DNA for the CDR3: TGTGCCAGCAGCAAAAGGTCCGGACAACCTTACAATGAGCAGTTCTTC. This chain connects TRBV21-1 to TRBJ2-1; the listed D gene, TRBD1, was not tested against the DNA. TRBV21-1 is assigned pseudogene status. The CDR3 has 16 amino acids.

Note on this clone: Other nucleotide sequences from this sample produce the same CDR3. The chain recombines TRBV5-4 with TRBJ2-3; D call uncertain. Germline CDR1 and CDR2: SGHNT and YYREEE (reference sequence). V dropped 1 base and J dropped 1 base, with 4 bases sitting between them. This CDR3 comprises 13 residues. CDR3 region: CASSLRGTDTQYF. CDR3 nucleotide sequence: TGTGCCAGCAGCTTGCGCGGCACAGATACGCAGTATTTT.

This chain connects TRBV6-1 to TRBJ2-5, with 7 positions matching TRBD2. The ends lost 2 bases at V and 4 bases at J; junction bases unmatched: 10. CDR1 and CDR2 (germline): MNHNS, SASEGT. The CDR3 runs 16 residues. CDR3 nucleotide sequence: TGTGCCAGCAGTGAACCCCAGCGGGGAGGGGCAGAGACCCAGTACTTC. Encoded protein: CASSEPQRGGAETQYF.